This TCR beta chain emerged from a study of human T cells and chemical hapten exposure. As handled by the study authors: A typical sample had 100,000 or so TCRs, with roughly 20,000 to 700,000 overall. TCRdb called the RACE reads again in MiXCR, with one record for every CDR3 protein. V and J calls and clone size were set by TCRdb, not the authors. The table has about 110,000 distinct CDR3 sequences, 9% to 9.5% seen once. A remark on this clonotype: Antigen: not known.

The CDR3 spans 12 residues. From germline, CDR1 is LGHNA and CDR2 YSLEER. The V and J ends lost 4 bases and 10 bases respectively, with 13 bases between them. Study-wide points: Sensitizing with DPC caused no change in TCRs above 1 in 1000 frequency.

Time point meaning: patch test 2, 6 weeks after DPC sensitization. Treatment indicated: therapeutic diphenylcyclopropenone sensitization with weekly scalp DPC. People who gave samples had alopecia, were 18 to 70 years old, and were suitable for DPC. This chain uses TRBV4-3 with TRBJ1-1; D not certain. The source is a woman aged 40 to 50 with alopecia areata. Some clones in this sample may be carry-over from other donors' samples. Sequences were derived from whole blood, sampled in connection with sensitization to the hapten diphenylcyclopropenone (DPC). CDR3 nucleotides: TGCGCCAGCAGCCCCGGTACGGCTGGAGCTTTCTTT. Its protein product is CASSPGTAGAFF.